This TCR beta chain was obtained from a study of intratumoral heterogeneity in liver cancer. As for the study more broadly: Across the full 14-patient cohort, most patients were male and a median age of approximately 64 years was recorded. The study combined RNA-seq, DNA sequencing, TCR-seq and SNP array data from multiple regions of hepatocellular carcinoma specimens to study intratumor heterogeneity. A total of just over 70 multiregional samples from about 15 HCC patients, consisting of roughly 50 tumoral and approximately 20 adjacent nontumoral regions, were included in the overall cohort. Study-wide conclusions, independent of this receptor: Limitations acknowledged by the authors included a relatively low number of patients and under-sampled representation of tumor-infiltrating lymphocytes.

The germline V gene (reference sequence) supplies CDR1 SGHNT and CDR2 YYREEE. From its cysteine to its phenylalanine, the CDR3 spans 14 amino acids. The DNA shown is the 42-base CDR3, in frame from base 1. V lost 4 bases and J lost 4 bases, and the count of bases not matched to a germline gene is 5. Comments on this clone: Its antigen has not been determined. Base qualities are not recorded, but no much larger clone differs from it by a single base.

TCR beta chain CDR3 regions were sequenced from genomic DNA using the immunoSEQ assay. Rearranged VDJ segments were amplified with primers annealing to V and J segments. The paper's data handling went like this. The ImmunoSeq Analyzer software was used to calculate clonality and richness metrics. To find clones with differing abundance between regions, Fisher's exact test was applied together with a beta-binomial method for extra stringency. TCRdb provides this immuneACCESS table in a form limited to in-frame rearrangements. Some clones are lacking; in checked studies, under half of them reflect an unresolved V gene, and why the rest are absent is not known. V and J calls and clone size come straight from that table; D and trimming were deduced from the DNA. The table for this sample lists just over 20,000 clones; 73% of them were counted only once. The ten largest clones represent about 17% of the sample.

All patients had early-stage hepatocellular carcinoma and received no therapy before surgical resection. Sampled areas lacked macroscopic evidence of necrosis or hemorrhage. TCR sequencing (ImmunoSeq) was performed on multiple regions from two patients. Frozen tissue samples from resection were taken at least 1 cm away from one another. The N label marked samples taken from nontumoral liver tissue adjacent to the tumor. Genomic DNA was isolated from bulk tissue with the DNeasy blood and tissue kit. The origin of this receptor is a woman in her 70s with hepatocellular carcinoma. The chain uses TRBV5-4 and TRBJ2-7, with 10 bases in between that match TRBD2. Material: tumor-adjacent normal tissue, obtained before any cancer treatment. The sequenced DNA is TGTGCCAGCAGCCCAGCGGGAGGGCCATACGAGCAGTACTTC. The encoded protein is CASSPAGGPYEQYF.